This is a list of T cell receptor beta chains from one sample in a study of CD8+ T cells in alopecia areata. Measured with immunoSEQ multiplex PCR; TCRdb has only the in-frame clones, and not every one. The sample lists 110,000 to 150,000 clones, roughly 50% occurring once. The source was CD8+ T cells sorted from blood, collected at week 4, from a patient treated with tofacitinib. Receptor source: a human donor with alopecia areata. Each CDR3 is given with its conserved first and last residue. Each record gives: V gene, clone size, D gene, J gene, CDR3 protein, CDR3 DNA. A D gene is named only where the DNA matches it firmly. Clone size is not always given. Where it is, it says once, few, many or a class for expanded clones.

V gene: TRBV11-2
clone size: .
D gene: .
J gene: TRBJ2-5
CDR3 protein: CASRPRRVETQYF
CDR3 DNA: TGTGCCAGCAGGCCCAGGAGAGTCGAGACCCAGTACTTC

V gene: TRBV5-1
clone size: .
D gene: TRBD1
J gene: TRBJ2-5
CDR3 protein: CASREEGQGVRETQYF
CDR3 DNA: TGCGCCAGCAGAGAAGAGGGACAGGGGGTAAGGGAGACCCAGTACTTC

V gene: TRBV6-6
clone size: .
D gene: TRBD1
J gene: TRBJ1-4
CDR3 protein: CASSYGTGITNEKLFF
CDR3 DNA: TGTGCCAGCAGTTACGGGACAGGGATTACTAATGAAAAACTGTTTTTT

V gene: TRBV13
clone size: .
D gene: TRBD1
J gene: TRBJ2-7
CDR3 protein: CASSERDRNSYEQYF
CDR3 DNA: TGTGCCAGCAGCGAACGGGACAGAAACTCCTACGAGCAGTACTTC

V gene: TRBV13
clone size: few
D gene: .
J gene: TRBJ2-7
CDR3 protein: CASSSSYEQYF
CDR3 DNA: TGTGCCAGCAGTTCGAGCTACGAGCAGTACTTC

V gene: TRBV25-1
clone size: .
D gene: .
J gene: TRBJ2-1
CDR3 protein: CASSEFGGNEQFF
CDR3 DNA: TGTGCCAGCAGTGAATTTGGGGGCAATGAGCAGTTCTTC

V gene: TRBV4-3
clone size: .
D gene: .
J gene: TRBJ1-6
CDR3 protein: CASRKAGSENSPLHF
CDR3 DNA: TGCGCCAGCAGAAAGGCGGGCTCCGAAAATTCACCCCTCCACTTT

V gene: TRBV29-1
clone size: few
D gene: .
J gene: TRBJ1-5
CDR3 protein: CSVEGGGHQPQHF
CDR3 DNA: TGCAGCGTTGAAGGAGGGGGGCATCAGCCCCAGCATTTT

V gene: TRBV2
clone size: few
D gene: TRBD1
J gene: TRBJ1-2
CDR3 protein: CAKLMTGSLGYTF
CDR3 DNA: TGTGCCAAACTAATGACAGGGTCGTTGGGCTACACCTTC

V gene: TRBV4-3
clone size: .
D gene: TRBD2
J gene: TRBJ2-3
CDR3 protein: CASSQAPSGGADTQYF
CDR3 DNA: TGCGCCAGCAGCCAAGCGCCTAGCGGGGGGGCAGATACGCAGTATTTT

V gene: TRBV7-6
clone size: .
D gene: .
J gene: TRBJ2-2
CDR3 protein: CASSLSTEAKGGELFF
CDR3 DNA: TGTGCCAGCAGCTTATCCACCGAAGCGAAGGGCGGGGAGCTGTTTTTT

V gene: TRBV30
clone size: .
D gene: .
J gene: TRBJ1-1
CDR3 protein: CAWSVVAVGTEAFF
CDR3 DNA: TGTGCCTGGAGTGTAGTCGCAGTCGGAACTGAAGCTTTCTTT

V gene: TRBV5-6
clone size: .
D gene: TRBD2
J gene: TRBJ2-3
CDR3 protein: CASNAGGPRAADTQYF
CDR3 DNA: TGTGCCAGCAATGCGGGGGGACCCCGGGCGGCAGATACGCAGTATTTT

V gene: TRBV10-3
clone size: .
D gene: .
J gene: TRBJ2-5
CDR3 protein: CATGDGGVQETQYF
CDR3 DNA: TGTGCCACCGGGGACGGCGGGGTCCAAGAGACCCAGTACTTC

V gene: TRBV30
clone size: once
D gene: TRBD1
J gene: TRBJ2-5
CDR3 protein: CAWSGGTGGLEETQYF
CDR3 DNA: TGTGCCTGGAGTGGAGGGACAGGGGGCTTAGAGGAGACCCAGTACTTC

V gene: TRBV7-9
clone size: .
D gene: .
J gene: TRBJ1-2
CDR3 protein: CASSATADYGYTF
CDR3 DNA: TGTGCCAGCAGCGCGACAGCGGACTATGGCTACACCTTC

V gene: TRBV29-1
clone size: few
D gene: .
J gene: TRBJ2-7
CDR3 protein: CSVTVSFYGEQYF
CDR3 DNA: TGCAGCGTTACAGTATCATTCTACGGGGAGCAGTACTTC

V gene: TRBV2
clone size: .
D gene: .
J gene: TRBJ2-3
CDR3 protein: CAREWAEETDTQYF
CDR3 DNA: TGTGCCAGGGAGTGGGCCGAGGAAACAGATACGCAGTATTTT

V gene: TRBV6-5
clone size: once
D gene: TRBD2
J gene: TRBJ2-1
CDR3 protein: CASSRTSGGLNEQFF
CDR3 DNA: TGTGCCAGCAGCCGCACTAGCGGGGGGTTGAATGAGCAGTTCTTC

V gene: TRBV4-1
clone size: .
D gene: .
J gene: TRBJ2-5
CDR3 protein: CASSQVGGQETQYF
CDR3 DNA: TGCGCCAGCAGCCAAGTAGGCGGCCAAGAGACCCAGTACTTC

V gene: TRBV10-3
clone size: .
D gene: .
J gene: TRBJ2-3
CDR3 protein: CAISETGPTDTQYF
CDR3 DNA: TGTGCCATCAGTGAGACGGGGCCCACAGATACGCAGTATTTT

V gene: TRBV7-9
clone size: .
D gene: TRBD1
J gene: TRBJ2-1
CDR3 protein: CASRTGGENEQFF
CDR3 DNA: TGTGCCAGCAGGACAGGGGGGGAGAATGAGCAGTTCTTC

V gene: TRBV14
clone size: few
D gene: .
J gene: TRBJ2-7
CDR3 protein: CASSQFLYEQYF
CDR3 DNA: TGTGCCAGCAGTCAGTTTCTATACGAGCAGTACTTC

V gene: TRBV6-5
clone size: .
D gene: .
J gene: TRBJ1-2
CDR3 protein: CASSYSKGVYGYTF
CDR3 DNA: TGTGCCAGCAGTTACTCGAAAGGGGTCTATGGCTACACCTTC

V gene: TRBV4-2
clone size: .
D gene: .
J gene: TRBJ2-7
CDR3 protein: CASSSLGDNYEQYF
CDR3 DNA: TGTGCCAGCAGCTCGCTGGGGGACAACTACGAGCAGTACTTC

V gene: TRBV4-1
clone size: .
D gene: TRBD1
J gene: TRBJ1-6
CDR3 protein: CASSLTGSIDSPLHF
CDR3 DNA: TGCGCCAGCAGCCTGACAGGGTCCATAGATTCACCCCTCCACTTT

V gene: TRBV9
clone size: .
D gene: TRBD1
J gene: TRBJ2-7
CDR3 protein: CASSEGTGGAYEQYF
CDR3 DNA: TGTGCCAGCAGCGAAGGGACAGGGGGCGCCTACGAGCAGTACTTC

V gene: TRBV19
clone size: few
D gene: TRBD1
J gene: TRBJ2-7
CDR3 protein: CASDSGTGVYEQYF
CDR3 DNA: TGTGCCAGTGATTCCGGGACAGGCGTCTACGAGCAGTACTTC

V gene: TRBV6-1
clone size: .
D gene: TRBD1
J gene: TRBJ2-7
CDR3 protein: CASSEEGTGGTYEQYF
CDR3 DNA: TGTGCCAGCAGTGAAGAAGGGACAGGGGGAACCTACGAGCAGTACTTC

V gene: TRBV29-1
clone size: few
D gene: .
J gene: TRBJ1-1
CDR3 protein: CSVEVSGGTEAFF
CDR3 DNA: TGCAGCGTTGAAGTTTCCGGGGGCACTGAAGCTTTCTTT

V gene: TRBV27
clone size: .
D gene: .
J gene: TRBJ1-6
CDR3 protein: CASSGPMGSYNSPLHF
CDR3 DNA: TGTGCCAGCAGCGGACCGATGGGCTCCTATAATTCACCCCTCCACTTT

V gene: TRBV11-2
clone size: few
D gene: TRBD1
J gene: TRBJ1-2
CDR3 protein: CASSSGQGDYGYTF
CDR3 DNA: TGTGCCAGCAGCTCGGGACAGGGAGACTATGGCTACACCTTC

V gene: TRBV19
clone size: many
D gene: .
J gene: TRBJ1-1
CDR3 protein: CASSLGPTEAFF
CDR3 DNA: TGTGCCAGTAGTTTAGGGCCCACTGAAGCTTTCTTT

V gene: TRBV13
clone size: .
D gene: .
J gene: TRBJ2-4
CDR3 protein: CASSPPGENIQYF
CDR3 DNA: TGTGCCAGCAGCCCACCGGGGGAAAACATTCAGTACTTC

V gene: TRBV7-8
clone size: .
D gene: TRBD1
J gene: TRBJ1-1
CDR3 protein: CASTTWSGGGEAFF
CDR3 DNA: TGTGCCAGCACTACCTGGTCAGGGGGCGGTGAAGCTTTCTTT